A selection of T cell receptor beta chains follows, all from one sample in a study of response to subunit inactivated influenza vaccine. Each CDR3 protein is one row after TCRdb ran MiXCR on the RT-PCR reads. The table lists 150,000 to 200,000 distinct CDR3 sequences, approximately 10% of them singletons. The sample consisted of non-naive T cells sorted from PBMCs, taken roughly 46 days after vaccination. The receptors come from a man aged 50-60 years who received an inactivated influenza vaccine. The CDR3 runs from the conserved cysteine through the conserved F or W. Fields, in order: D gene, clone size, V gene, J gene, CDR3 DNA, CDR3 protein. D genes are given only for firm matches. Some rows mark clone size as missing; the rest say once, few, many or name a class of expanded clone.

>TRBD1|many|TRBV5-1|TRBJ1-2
TGCGCCAGCAGCCCTGGCGGGACAGGGGGAATCTATGGCTACACCTTC
CASSPGGTGGIYGYTF
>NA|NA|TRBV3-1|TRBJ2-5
TGTGCCACCAGCCAGGGACCGGTGGGGGAGACCCAGTACTTC
CATSQGPVGETQYF
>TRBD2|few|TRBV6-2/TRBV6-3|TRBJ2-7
TGTGCCAGCAGTCGACTAGCGGGGAGCTCCTACGAGCAGTACTTC
CASSRLAGSSYEQYF
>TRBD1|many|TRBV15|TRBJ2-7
TGTGCCACCAAAAGACAGGGGTCCGACGAGCAGTACTTC
CATKRQGSDEQYF
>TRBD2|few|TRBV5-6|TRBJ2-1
TGTGCCAGCAGCTTGGGGGCTAGCGGGGGGATCTCCGGCTACAATGAGCAGTTCTTC
CASSLGASGGISGYNEQFF
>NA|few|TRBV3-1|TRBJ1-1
TGTGCCAGCAGCCAAGGAGAGACATCAGCTTTCTTT
CASSQGETSAFF
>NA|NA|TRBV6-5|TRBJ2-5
TGTGCCAGCAGTTACTGGGCAGGAGAGACCCAGTACTTC
CASSYWAGETQYF
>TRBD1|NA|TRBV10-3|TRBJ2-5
TGTGCCATCAGTGAAACAGGGGGGTACCAAGAGACCCAGTACTTC
CAISETGGYQETQYF
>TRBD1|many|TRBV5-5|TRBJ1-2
TGTGCCAGCAGCTGGGGAAAAACAGGGGAAGGCTACACCTTC
CASSWGKTGEGYTF
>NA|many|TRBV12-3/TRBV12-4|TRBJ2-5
TGTGCCAGCAGTTTTTGGGGGGTTAGCGAGACCCAGTACTTC
CASSFWGVSETQYF
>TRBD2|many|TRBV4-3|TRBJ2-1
TGCGCCAGTGGGGGACTAGCGGGGGAGAAATACAATGAGCAGTTCTTC
CASGGLAGEKYNEQFF
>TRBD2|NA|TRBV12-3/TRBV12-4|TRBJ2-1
TGTGCCAGCAGCCTTAGCGGGGATCGGCCCAATGAGCAGTTCTTC
CASSLSGDRPNEQFF
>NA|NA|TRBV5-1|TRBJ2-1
TGCGCCAGCAGCGCCCGTGGCGGAGATGACAATGAGCAGTTCTTC
CASSARGGDDNEQFF
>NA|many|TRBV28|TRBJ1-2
TGTGCCAGCAGTCGGGCTAACTATGGCTACACCTTC
CASSRANYGYTF
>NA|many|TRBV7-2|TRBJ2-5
TGTGCCAGCAGCTTAGATGGGGAGACCCAGTACTTC
CASSLDGETQYF
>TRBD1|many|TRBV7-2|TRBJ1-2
TGTGCCAGCAGCTTCGCACCCGGGACAGGGGGCTCCTATGGCTACACCTTC
CASSFAPGTGGSYGYTF
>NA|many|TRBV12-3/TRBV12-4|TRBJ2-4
TGTGCCAGCAGTTTAGCAGGGAAGAACATTCAGTACTTC
CASSLAGKNIQYF
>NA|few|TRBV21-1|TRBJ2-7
TGTGCCAGCAGCAACCCGGGACAAAGCTCCTACGAGCAGTACTTC
CASSNPGQSSYEQYF
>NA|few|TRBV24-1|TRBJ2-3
TGTGCCACCAGTGATTATGGGACAGATACGCAGTATTTT
CATSDYGTDTQYF
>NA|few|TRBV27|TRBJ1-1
TGTGCCAGCAGCCCTACGTTCTTACTAAAAGTGAACACTGAAGCTTTCTTT
CASSPTFLLKVNTEAFF
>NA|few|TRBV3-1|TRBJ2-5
TGTGCCAGCAGCCAAGCACCAGGGGGGGAAAAGACCCAGTACTTC
CASSQAPGGEKTQYF
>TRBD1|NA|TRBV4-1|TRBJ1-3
TGCGCCAGCAGCCAAGCAGGGGGCTCTGGAAACACCATATATTTT
CASSQAGGSGNTIYF
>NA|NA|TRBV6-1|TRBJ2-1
TGTGCCAGCCGAAGAATAGTCACACCCCATGAGCAGTTCTTC
CASRRIVTPHEQFF
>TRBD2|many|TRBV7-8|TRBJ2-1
TGTGCCAGCAGCCCGGGGGGACTAGCGGGAGTTGAGCAGTTCTTC
CASSPGGLAGVEQFF
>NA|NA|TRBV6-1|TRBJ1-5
TGTGCCAGCAGTGAAAGTAGGGCAGGGGCCCAGCATTTT
CASSESRAGAQHF
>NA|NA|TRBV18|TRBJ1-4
TGTGCCAGCTCACCTCAGGGAACTCGTGAAAAACTGTTTTTT
CASSPQGTREKLFF
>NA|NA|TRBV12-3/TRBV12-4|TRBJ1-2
TGTGCCAGCAGTTCGAAAATTATTGGGTATGGCTACACCTTC
CASSSKIIGYGYTF
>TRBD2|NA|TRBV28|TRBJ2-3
TGTGCCAGCAGTAGACTAGCGGAGACAGATACGCAGTATTTT
CASSRLAETDTQYF
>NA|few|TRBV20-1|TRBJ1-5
TGCAGTGCTAGAGCAAGCCATCAGCCCCAGCATTTT
CSARASHQPQHF
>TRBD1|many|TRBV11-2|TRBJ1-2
TGTGCCAGCAGCTTCGACAGGGCTAATGGCTACACCTTC
CASSFDRANGYTF
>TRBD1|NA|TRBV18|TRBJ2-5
TGTGCCAGCTCACCACGACAGGGAGAGGGGACCCAGTACTTC
CASSPRQGEGTQYF
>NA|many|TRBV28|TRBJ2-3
TGTGCCAGCAGCCCCCCGACCCTCAGCACAGATACGCAGTATTTT
CASSPPTLSTDTQYF
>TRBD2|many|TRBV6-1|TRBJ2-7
TGTGCCAGCAGACCCGGACTAGCGGTTCCCTACGAGCAGTACTTC
CASRPGLAVPYEQYF
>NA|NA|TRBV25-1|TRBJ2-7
TGTGCCAGCAGGGGGCAGACTACCGACGAGCAGTACTTC
CASRGQTTDEQYF
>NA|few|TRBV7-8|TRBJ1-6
TGTGCCAGCAGCTTGCGGGCCTTCTATAATTCACCCCTCCACTTT
CASSLRAFYNSPLHF
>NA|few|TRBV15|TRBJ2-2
TGTGCCACCAGCAGAGATATGATCCCTCCGGGGGAGCTGTTTTTT
CATSRDMIPPGELFF
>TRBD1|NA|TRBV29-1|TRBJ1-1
TGCAGCGTTGTGGCGCAGGGGGACACTGAAGCTTTCTTT
CSVVAQGDTEAFF
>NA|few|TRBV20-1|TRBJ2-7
TGCAGTGCTAGATCTGGACGCGGGTTTGGCGACGAGCAGTACTTC
CSARSGRGFGDEQYF
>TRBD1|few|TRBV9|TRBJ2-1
TGTGCCAGCAGCGGGGGGACAGGGGGATACAATGAGCAGTTCTTC
CASSGGTGGYNEQFF
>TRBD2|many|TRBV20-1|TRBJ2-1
TGCAGTGCTAGAAGCCGGGACTACGTAAATGAGCAGTTCTTC
CSARSRDYVNEQFF
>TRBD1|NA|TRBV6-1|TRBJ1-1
TGTGCCAGCAGTCCATTACAGGGGAGCACTGAAGCTTTCTTT
CASSPLQGSTEAFF
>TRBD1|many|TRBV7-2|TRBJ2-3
TGTGCCAGCAGTTTCGACAGGGGCAGGGATACGCAGTATTTT
CASSFDRGRDTQYF
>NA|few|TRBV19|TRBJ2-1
TGTGCCAGTAGTTCACGGCGAGGGGTCAGAAGCTCCTACAATGAGCAGTTCTTC
CASSSRRGVRSSYNEQFF
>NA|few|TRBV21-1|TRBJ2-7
TGTGCCAGCACCTGGGGGGGGTCCTACGAGCAGTACTTC
CASTWGGSYEQYF
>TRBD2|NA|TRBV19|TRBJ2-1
TGTGCCAGTAGTATAACGGGACTAGCGGGGATCTACAATGAGCAGTTCTTC
CASSITGLAGIYNEQFF
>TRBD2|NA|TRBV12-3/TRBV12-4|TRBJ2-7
TGTGCCAGCAGCCCTAGCGGAAGGAGCTCCTACGAGCAGTACTTC
CASSPSGRSSYEQYF
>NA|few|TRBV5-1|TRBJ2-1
TGCGCCAGCAGCTTGGAGAAAGGTTTCAATGAGCAGTTCTTC
CASSLEKGFNEQFF
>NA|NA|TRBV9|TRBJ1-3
TGTGCCAGCAGCGTAGCTACAGCGCCCTTCTCTGGAAACACCATATATTTT
CASSVATAPFSGNTIYF